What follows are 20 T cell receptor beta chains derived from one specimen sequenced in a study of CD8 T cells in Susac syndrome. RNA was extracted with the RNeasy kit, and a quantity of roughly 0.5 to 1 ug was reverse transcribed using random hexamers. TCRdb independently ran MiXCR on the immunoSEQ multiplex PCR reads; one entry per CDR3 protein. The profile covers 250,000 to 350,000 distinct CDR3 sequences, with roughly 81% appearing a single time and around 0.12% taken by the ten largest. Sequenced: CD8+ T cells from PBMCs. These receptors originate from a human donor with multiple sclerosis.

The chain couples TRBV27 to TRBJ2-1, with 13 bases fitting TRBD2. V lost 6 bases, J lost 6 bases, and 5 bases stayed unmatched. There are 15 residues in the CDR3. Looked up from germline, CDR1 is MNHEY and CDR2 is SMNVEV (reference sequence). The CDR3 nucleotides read TGTGCCAGCAGCTCGGGACTAGCGGGACTCAATGAGCAGTTCTTC. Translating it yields CASSSGLAGLNEQFF.

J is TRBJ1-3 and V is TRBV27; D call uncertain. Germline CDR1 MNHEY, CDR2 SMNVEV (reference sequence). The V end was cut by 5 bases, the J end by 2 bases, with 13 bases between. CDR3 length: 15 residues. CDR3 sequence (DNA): TGTGCCAGCAGTCCTGCGAGGAAAACTGGAAACACCATATATTTT. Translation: CASSPARKTGNTIYF.

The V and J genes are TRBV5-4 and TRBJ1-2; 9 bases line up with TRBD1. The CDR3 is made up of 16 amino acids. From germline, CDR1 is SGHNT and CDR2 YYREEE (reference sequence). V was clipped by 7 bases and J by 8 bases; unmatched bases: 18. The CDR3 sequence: CASDRDGQGMLVGYTF. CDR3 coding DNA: TGTGCCAGCGATCGGGACGGACAGGGGATGTTGGTGGGCTACACCTTC.

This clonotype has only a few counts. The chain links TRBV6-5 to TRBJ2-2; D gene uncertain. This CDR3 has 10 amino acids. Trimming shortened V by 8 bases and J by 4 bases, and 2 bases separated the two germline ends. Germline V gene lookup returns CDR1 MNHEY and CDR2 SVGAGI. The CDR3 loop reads CASSTGELFF. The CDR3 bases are TGTGCCAGCTCCACCGGGGAGCTGTTTTTT.

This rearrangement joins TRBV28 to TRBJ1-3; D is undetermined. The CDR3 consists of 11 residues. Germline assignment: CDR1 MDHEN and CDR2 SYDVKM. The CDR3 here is CARSSGNTIYF. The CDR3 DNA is TGTGCAAGGAGCTCTGGAAACACCATATATTTT. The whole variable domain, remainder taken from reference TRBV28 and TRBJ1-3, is DVKVTQSSRYLVKRTGEKVFLECVQDMDHENMFWYRQDPGLGLRLIYFSYDVKMKEKGDIPEGYSVSREKKERFSLILESASTNQTSMYLCARSSGNTIYFGEGSWLTVV.

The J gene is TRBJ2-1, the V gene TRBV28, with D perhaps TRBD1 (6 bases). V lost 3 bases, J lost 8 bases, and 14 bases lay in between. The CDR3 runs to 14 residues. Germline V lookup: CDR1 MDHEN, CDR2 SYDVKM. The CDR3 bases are TGTGCCAGCAGTTTCTTAGGGGGTCAGGATGAGCAGTTCTTC. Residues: CASSFLGGQDEQFF.

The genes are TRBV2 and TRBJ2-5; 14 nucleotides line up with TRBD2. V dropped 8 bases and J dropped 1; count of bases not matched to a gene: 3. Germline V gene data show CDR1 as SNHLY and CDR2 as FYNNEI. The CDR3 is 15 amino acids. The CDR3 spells CASLGTSGGQETQYF. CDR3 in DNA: TGTGCCAGCCTTGGGACTAGCGGGGGCCAAGAGACCCAGTACTTC.

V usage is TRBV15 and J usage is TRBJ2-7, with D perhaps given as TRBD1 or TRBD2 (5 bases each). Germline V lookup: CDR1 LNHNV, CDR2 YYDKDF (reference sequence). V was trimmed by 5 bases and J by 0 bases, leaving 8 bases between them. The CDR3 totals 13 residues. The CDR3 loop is CATSGDLSYEQYF. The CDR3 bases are TGTGCCACCAGCGGGGACCTCTCCTACGAGCAGTACTTC. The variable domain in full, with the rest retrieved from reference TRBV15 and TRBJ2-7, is DAMVIQNPRYQVTQFGKPVTLSCSQTLNHNVMYWYQQKSSQAPKLLFHYYDKDFNNEADTPDNFQSRRPNTSFCFLDIRSPGLGDTAMYLCATSGDLSYEQYFGPGTRLTVT.

Here the CDR3 reads CSAGWLKGHEQFF. CDR3 DNA: TGCAGTGCCGGATGGCTGAAGGGCCATGAGCAGTTCTTC. This chain connects TRBV20-1 to TRBJ2-1, with D unclear. V lost 6 bases to trimming and J lost 8 bases, with 17 bases between them. In germline, CDR1 is DFQATT, CDR2 SNEGSKA (reference sequence). This CDR3 spans 13 amino acids.

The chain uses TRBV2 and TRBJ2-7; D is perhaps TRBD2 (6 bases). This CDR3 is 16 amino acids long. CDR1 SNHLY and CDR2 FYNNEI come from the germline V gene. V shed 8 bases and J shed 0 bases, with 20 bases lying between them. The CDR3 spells CASCPFKRAGSYEQYF. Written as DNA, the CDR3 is TGTGCCAGCTGCCCCTTTAAGCGGGCCGGCTCCTACGAGCAGTACTTC.

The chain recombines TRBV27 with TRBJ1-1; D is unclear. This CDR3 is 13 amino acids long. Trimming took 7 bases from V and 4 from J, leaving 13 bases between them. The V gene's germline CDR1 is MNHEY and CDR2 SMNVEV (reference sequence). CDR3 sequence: CASKERGFTEAFF. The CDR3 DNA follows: TGTGCCAGCAAGGAGCGGGGTTTCACTGAAGCTTTCTTT.

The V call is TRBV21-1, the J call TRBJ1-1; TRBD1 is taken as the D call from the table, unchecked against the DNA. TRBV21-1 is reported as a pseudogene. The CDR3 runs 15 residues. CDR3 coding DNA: TGTGCCAGCAGCAAAGTCAAGGCAGGGGTCACTGAAGCTTTCTTT. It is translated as CASSKVKAGVTEAFF.

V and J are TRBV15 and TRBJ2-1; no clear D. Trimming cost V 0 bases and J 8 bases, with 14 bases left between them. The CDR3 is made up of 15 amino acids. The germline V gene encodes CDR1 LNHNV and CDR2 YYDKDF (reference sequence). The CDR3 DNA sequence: TGTGCCACCAGCAGAGATCAGGCAAATTGGGATGAGCAGTTCTTC. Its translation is CATSRDQANWDEQFF.

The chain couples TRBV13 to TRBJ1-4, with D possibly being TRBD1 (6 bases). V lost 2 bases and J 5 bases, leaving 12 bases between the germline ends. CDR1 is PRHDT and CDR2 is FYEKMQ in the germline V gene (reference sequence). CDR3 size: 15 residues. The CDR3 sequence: CASSLIGQGNEKLFF. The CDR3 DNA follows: TGTGCCAGCAGCTTAATCGGGCAGGGGAATGAAAAACTGTTTTTT.

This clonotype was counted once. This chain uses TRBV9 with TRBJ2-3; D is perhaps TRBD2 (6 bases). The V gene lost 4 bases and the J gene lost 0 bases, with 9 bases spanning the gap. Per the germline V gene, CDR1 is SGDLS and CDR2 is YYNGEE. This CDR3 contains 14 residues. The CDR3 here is CASSPGTSTDTQYF. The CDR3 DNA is TGTGCCAGCAGCCCCGGGACTAGCACAGATACGCAGTATTTT.

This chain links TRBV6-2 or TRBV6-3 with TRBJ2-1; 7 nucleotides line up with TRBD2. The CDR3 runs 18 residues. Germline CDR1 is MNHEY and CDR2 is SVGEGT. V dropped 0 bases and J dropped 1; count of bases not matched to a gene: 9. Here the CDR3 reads CASSYSIMRERSYNEQFF. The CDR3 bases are TGTGCCAGCAGTTACTCGATTATGCGGGAGCGGTCCTACAATGAGCAGTTCTTC.

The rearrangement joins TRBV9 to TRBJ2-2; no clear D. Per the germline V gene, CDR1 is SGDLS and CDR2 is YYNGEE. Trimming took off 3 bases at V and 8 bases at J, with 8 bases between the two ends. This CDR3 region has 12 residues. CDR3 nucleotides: TGTGCCAGCAGCGGAATACTAGGGGAGCTGTTTTTT. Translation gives CASSGILGELFF.

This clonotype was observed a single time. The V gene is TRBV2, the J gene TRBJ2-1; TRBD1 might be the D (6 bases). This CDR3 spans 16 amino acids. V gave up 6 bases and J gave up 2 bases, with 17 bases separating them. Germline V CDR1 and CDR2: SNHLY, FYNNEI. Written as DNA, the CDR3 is TGTGCCAGCAGCCTCGGACAGCCCGATACCTACAATGAGCAGTTCTTC. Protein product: CASSLGQPDTYNEQFF.

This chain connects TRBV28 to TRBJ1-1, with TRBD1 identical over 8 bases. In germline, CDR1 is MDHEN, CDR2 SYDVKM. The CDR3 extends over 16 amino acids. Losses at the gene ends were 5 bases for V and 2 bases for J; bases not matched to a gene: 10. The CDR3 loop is CASSLAWTGHNTEAFF. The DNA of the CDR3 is TGTGCCAGCAGTCTGGCATGGACAGGGCACAACACTGAAGCTTTCTTT.

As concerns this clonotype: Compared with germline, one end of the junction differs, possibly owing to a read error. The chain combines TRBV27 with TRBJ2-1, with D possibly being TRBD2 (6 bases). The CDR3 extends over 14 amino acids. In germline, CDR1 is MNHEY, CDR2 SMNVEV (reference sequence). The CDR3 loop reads CVSSELAQGNEQFF. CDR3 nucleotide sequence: TGTGTCAGCAGCGAACTAGCACAAGGGAATGAGCAGTTCTTC.